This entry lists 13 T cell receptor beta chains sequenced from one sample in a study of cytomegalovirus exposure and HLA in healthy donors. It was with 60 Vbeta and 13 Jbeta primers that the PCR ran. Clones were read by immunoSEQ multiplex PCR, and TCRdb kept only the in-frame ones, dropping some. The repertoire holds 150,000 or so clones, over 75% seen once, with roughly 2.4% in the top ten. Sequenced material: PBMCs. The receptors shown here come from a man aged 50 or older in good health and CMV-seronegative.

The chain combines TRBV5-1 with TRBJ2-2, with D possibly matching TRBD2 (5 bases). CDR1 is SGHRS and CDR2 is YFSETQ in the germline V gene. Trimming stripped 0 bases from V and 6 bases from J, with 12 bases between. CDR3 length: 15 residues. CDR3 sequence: CASSLVRESAGELFF. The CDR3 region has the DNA TGCGCCAGCAGCTTGGTTCGGGAAAGCGCCGGGGAGCTGTTTTTT.

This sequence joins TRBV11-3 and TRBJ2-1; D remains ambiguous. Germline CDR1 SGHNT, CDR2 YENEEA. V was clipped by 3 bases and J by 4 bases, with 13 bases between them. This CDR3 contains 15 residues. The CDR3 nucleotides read TGTGCCAGCAGCTTGACTGATTCTCAATACAATGAGCAGTTCTTC. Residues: CASSLTDSQYNEQFF.

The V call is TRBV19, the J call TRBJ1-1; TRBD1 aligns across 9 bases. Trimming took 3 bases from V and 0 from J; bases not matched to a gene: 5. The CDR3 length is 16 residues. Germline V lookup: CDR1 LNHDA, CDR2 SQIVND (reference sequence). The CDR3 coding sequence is TGTGCCAGTAGTATGAGGGACAGGGCTATGAACACTGAAGCTTTCTTT. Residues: CASSMRDRAMNTEAFF.

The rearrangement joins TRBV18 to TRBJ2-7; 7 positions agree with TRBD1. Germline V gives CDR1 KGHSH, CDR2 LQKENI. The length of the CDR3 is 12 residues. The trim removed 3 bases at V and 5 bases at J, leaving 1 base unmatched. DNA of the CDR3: TGTGCCAGCTCACCGACAGGGCACGAGCAGTACTTC. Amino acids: CASSPTGHEQYF. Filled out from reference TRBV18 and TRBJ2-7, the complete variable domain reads NAGVMQNPRHLVRRRGQEARLRCSPMKGHSHVYWYRQLPEEGLKFMVYLQKENIIDESGMPKERFSAEFPKEGPSILRIQQVVRGDSAAYFCASSPTGHEQYFGPGTRLTVT.

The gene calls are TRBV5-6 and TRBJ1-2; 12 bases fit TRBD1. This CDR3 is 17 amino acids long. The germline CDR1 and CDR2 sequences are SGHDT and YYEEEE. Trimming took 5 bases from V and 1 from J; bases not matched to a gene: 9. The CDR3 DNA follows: TGTGCCAGCAGTCGAGGGACAGGGGGCTGGGGTAACTATGGCTACACCTTC. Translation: CASSRGTGGWGNYGYTF.

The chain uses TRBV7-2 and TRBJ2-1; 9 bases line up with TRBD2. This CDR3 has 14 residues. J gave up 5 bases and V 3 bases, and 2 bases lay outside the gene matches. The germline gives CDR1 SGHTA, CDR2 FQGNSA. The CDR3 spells CASSLGGRDNEQFF. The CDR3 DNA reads TGTGCCAGCAGCTTGGGCGGGAGGGACAATGAGCAGTTCTTC.

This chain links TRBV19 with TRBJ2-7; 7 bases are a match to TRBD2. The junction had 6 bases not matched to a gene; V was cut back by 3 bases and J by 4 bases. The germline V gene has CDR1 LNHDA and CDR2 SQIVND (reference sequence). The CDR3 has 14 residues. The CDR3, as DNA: TGTGCCAGTAGTATCCGGGTCGGGGGGTACGAGCAGTACTTC. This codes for CASSIRVGGYEQYF.

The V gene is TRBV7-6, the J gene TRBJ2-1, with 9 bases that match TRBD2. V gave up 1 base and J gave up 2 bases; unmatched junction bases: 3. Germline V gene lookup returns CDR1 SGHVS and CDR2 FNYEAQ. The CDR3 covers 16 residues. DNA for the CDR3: TGTGCCAGCAGCTTAGTAGCGGGAGACACCTACAATGAGCAGTTCTTC. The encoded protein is CASSLVAGDTYNEQFF.

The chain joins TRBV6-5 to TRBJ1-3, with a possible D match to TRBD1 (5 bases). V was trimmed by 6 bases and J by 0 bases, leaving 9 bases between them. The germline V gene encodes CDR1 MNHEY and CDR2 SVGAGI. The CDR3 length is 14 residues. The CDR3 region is CASRQGGSGNTIYF. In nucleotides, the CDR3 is TGTGCCAGCAGGCAGGGTGGCTCTGGAAACACCATATATTTT.

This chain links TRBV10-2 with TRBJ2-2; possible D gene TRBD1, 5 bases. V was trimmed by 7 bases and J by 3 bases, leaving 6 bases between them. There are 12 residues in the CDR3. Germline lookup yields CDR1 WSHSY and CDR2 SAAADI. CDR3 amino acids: CASTRDTGELFF. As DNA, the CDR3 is TGCGCCAGCACCAGGGACACCGGGGAGCTGTTTTTT.

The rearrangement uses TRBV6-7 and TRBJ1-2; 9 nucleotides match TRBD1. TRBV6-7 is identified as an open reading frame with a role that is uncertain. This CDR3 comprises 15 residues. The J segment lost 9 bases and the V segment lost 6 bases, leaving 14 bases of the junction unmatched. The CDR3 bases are TGTGCCAGCAGCCGCCTAGGGACAGGGAATTCGAGCTACACCTTC. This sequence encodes CASSRLGTGNSSYTF.

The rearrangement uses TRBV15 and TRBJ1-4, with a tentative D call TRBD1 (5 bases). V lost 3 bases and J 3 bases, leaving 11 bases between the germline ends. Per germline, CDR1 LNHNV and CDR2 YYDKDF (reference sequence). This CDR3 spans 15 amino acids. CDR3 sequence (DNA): TGTGCCACCAGCAGGGGCCAGGGTCCTAATGAAAAACTGTTTTTT. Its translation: CATSRGQGPNEKLFF. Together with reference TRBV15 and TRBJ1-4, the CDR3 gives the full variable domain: DAMVIQNPRYQVTQFGKPVTLSCSQTLNHNVMYWYQQKSSQAPKLLFHYYDKDFNNEADTPDNFQSRRPNTSFCFLDIRSPGLGDTAMYLCATSRGQGPNEKLFFGSGTQLSVL.

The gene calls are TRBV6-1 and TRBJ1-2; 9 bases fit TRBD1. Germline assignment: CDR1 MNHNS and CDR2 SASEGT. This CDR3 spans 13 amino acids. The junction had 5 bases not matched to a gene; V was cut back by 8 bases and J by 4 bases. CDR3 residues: CASPDRGSYGYTF. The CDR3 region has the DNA TGTGCCAGCCCGGACAGGGGATCCTATGGCTACACCTTC.